What follows are 20 T cell receptor beta chains derived from one specimen sequenced in a study of blood T cell repertoires in COVID-19. TCRdb's table, derived via immunoSEQ multiplex PCR, lists solely in-frame clones and lacks some. The sample includes more than 200,000 clones, 86% of them seen just once. The sequenced sample was peripheral blood. The origin of the receptors is a woman in her 50s with COVID-19, enrolled during active disease.

The chain combines TRBV19 with TRBJ1-6, with D hard to call. Germline values: CDR1 LNHDA, CDR2 SQIVND (reference sequence). This CDR3 is built from 12 residues. V was pared by 7 bases and J by 10 bases, with 11 bases between. The DNA for the CDR3 is TGTGCCAGTAACAAGTTGGGCTCACCCCTCCACTTT. Amino acid sequence: CASNKLGSPLHF.

This clone was found a few times. Other DNA sequences in this specimen translate into the identical CDR3. The V and J genes are TRBV11-3 and TRBJ1-3, with 9 nucleotides matching TRBD1. CDR3 size: 15 residues. V dropped 5 bases and J dropped 2; count of bases not matched to a gene: 4. CDR1 and CDR2 from the germline V gene are SGHNT and YENEEA. The CDR3: CASSPGQGPGNTIYF. As DNA, the CDR3 is TGTGCCAGCAGCCCGGGACAGGGCCCTGGAAACACCATATATTTT.

Only a few counts were recorded for this clone. The gene calls are TRBV7-8 and TRBJ2-7, with TRBD2 matching over 7 bases. Germline V gives CDR1 SGHVS, CDR2 FQNEAQ. The V and J ends lost 8 bases and 4 bases, in that order; junction bases with no gene match: 5. This CDR3 is 12 amino acids long. The CDR3 region has the DNA TGTGCCAGCGTGGGGAGGGAGTACGAGCAGTACTTC. This gives the protein CASVGREYEQYF.

The chain carries TRBV19 and TRBJ1-1; no firm D call. V was clipped by 4 bases and J by 0 bases, with 9 bases between them. The CDR3 runs to 14 residues. The germline V gene has CDR1 LNHDA and CDR2 SQIVND (reference sequence). The CDR3 spells CASSRAGLNTEAFF. The DNA for the CDR3 is TGTGCCAGTAGTAGGGCAGGCTTGAACACTGAAGCTTTCTTT. Combining the CDR3 with reference TRBV19 and TRBJ1-1 gives the whole variable domain DGGITQSPKYLFRKEGQNVTLSCEQNLNHDAMYWYRQDPGQGLRLIYYSQIVNDFQKGDIAEGYSVSREKKESFPLTVTSAQKNPTAFYLCASSRAGLNTEAFFGQGTRLTVV.

This clone came up once. The CDR3 region is CASSAQIGNTIYF. DNA of the CDR3: TGTGCCAGCAGTGCCCAGATTGGAAACACCATATATTTT. The genes are TRBV6-6 and TRBJ1-3, with unresolved D. Trimming cost V 5 bases and J 3 bases, with 8 bases left between them. The CDR3 is made up of 13 amino acids. The germline gives CDR1 MNHNY, CDR2 SVGAGI (reference sequence).

This clone was seen a single time. This rearrangement joins TRBV25-1 to TRBJ2-5; D uncertain. The CDR3 runs 15 residues. Trimming cost V 2 bases and J 0 bases, with 10 bases left between them. CDR1 MGHDK and CDR2 SYGVNS come from the germline V gene. The CDR3 nucleotides read TGTGCCAGCAGTGAAGTCAGGTTGTACCAAGAGACCCAGTACTTC. Amino acid sequence: CASSEVRLYQETQYF.

This clone has just one count. V and J are TRBV6-2 or TRBV6-3 and TRBJ2-3, with D tentatively TRBD1 (5 bases). Germline CDR1 MNHEY, CDR2 SVGEGT. CDR3 length: 15 amino acids. V gave up 2 bases and J gave up 0 bases, with 9 bases separating them. DNA for the CDR3: TGTGCCAGCAGTTACGGGGCCCAAAGCACAGATACGCAGTATTTT. Residues: CASSYGAQSTDTQYF.

There are a few counts of this clone. The chain has TRBV10-2 and TRBJ1-3, with TRBD1 matching 10 bases. V trimming: 6 bases; J trimming: 4 bases; junction bases outside the gene matches: 6. The CDR3 covers 15 residues. The germline V gene has CDR1 WSHSY and CDR2 SAAADI. The chain's CDR3 is CASSPGTGVGNTIYF. CDR3 nucleotide sequence: TGCGCCAGCAGCCCCGGGACAGGGGTCGGAAACACCATATATTTT.

This sequence joins TRBV19 and TRBJ2-2, with TRBD2 identical over 10 bases. Germline V gives CDR1 LNHDA, CDR2 SQIVND (reference sequence). The CDR3 consists of 17 residues. V was pared by 3 bases and J by 2 bases, with 6 bases of the junction left unmatched. The DNA of the CDR3 is TGTGCCAGTAGTATTCGGCTAGCGGGGGTAAACACCGGGGAGCTGTTTTTT. It codes for CASSIRLAGVNTGELFF.

J is TRBJ1-2 and V is TRBV7-2, with 10 bases identical to TRBD1. V shed 4 bases and J 6 bases; nucleotides not matched to a gene: 2. Per germline, CDR1 SGHTA and CDR2 FQGNSA. The CDR3 runs 13 residues. CDR3 protein: CASSSDRGNGYTF. As DNA, the CDR3 is TGTGCCAGCAGCTCGGACAGGGGGAATGGCTACACCTTC.

The J gene is TRBJ2-3, the V gene TRBV7-2; 9 bases agree with TRBD2. This CDR3 is 16 amino acids long. The V gene's germline CDR1 is SGHTA and CDR2 FQGNSA. J lost 1 base, V lost 5 bases, and 7 bases had no gene match. In DNA form, the CDR3 reads TGTGCCAGCAGCGCGCTAGCGGGATGGCGCACAGATACGCAGTATTTT. This encodes CASSALAGWRTDTQYF.

The chain joins TRBV6-6 to TRBJ1-1; no clear D gene. The germline gives CDR1 MNHNY, CDR2 SVGAGI (reference sequence). CDR3 length: 13 amino acids. V lost 7 bases and J 5 bases, leaving 14 bases between the germline ends. The CDR3 loop is CASTMVGITEAFF. In nucleotides, the CDR3 is TGTGCCAGCACCATGGTCGGGATAACTGAAGCTTTCTTT.

V and J are TRBV28 and TRBJ1-1; D ambiguous. Trimming shortened V by 6 bases and J by 5 bases, and 13 bases separated the two germline ends. There are 13 residues in the CDR3. CDR1 and CDR2 (germline): MDHEN, SYDVKM. CDR3 DNA: TGTGCCAGCAGCCTTATCGACAAGACTGAAGCTTTCTTT. Translation: CASSLIDKTEAFF.

The chain employs TRBV7-3 and TRBJ1-5, with D hard to call. The germline gives CDR1 SGHTA, CDR2 FQGTGA. The CDR3 covers 10 residues. V was clipped by 6 bases and J by 11 bases, with 8 bases between them. This chain's CDR3 is CASRDGTQHF. In DNA, the CDR3 is TGTGCCAGCAGGGACGGGACCCAGCATTTT.

The V gene is TRBV27, the J gene TRBJ2-1; D gene ambiguous. Trimming pared 6 bases from V and 5 bases from J, leaving 17 bases between. The CDR3 is 15 amino acids. CDR1 MNHEY and CDR2 SMNVEV come from the germline V gene (reference sequence). CDR3 loop: CASSHEAAQNNEQFF. In DNA, the CDR3 is TGTGCCAGCAGCCACGAGGCGGCCCAAAACAATGAGCAGTTCTTC.

V usage is TRBV7-2 and J usage is TRBJ1-1; D unclear. In germline, CDR1 is SGHTA, CDR2 FQGNSA. Trimming stripped 1 base from V and 3 bases from J, with 9 bases between. The CDR3 is made up of 14 amino acids. In nucleotides, the CDR3 is TGTGCCAGCAGCTTAGACGCGGGTTACACTGAAGCTTTCTTT. Translated, it gives CASSLDAGYTEAFF.

The genes are TRBV24-1 and TRBJ2-5; TRBD1 matches 7 bases. Trimming at V came to 5 bases and at J to 5 bases, leaving 4 bases not matched to a gene. This CDR3 region has 13 residues. Germline V CDR1 and CDR2: KGHDR, SFDVKD. CDR3 nucleotide sequence: TGTGCCACCAGTGGCATGACAGGGGAGACCCAGTACTTC. It specifies CATSGMTGETQYF.

The chain joins TRBV19 to TRBJ2-3, with D possibly being TRBD2 (5 bases). The CDR3 is 15 amino acids. The V gene lost 4 bases and the J gene lost 2 bases, with 13 bases spanning the gap. Germline V gene sequence: CDR1 LNHDA, CDR2 SQIVND (reference sequence). The CDR3 DNA is TGTGCCAGTAGTACGAGCGGCTCCTACACAGATACGCAGTATTTT. As protein: CASSTSGSYTDTQYF.

This chain connects TRBV6-5 to TRBJ1-5, with no clear D. CDR1 is MNHEY and CDR2 is SVGAGI in the germline V gene. The CDR3 runs 13 residues. V was cut by 6 bases and J by 11 bases, with 17 bases left in between. Here the CDR3 reads CASRTPDSAAQHF. CDR3 sequence (DNA): TGTGCCAGCAGAACCCCTGACTCGGCAGCCCAGCATTTT.

V usage is TRBV19 and J usage is TRBJ2-4, with D possibly TRBD1 on 6 matching bases. The CDR3 length is 13 residues. CDR1 and CDR2 (germline): LNHDA, SQIVND (reference sequence). V gave up 7 bases and J gave up 7 bases, with 14 bases separating them. The CDR3 DNA reads TGTGCCAGTAAAACAGGGCCCTGGAACATTCAGTACTTC. Encoded protein: CASKTGPWNIQYF.